A selection of T cell receptor beta chains follows, all from one sample in a study of OX40 agonist ivuxolimab in advanced cancers. The data were produced by immunoSEQ multiplex PCR, yet TCRdb's version contains in-frame clones alone and is incomplete. The sample records roughly 50,000 clones, roughly 82% being singletons. The sample here was CD4+ or CD8+ T cells sorted from blood, taken in a trial of the OX40 agonist ivuxolimab. The receptors were gathered from an adult with an advanced solid tumor such as melanoma, head and neck, liver or kidney cancer. Both conserved end residues are part of each CDR3. D genes are given only for firm matches. Part of the rows lack a size; the others show once, few, many or a class for expanded clones.

D,size,J,V,CDR3,DNA
TRBD2,NA,TRBJ2-3,TRBV5-4,CASSSPSGSRTDTQYF,TGTGCCAGCAGCTCGCCTAGCGGATCCCGCACAGATACGCAGTATTTT
NA,NA,TRBJ2-5,TRBV15,CATSIGRETQYF,TGTGCCACCAGCATCGGAAGGGAGACCCAGTACTTC
NA,once,TRBJ2-1,TRBV5-1,CASSLGGGIYNEQFF,TGCGCCAGCAGCTTAGGAGGGGGGATCTACAATGAGCAGTTCTTC
TRBD1,NA,TRBJ1-2,TRBV5-4,CASSLASGGHGYTF,TGTGCCAGCAGCTTGGCTTCAGGGGGGCATGGCTACACCTTC
NA,NA,TRBJ1-1,TRBV5-4,CASSGGRDTEAFF,TGTGCCAGCAGCGGGGGAAGGGACACTGAAGCTTTCTTT
NA,NA,TRBJ2-6,TRBV7-2,CASSYTVGTGANVLTF,TGTGCCAGCAGCTACACGGTGGGGACTGGGGCCAACGTCCTGACTTTC
NA,NA,TRBJ1-2,TRBV4-1,CASSQSFAPSTALGYTF,TGCGCCAGCAGCCAATCTTTTGCCCCCTCGACGGCACTTGGCTACACCTTC
NA,once,TRBJ1-3,TRBV28,CASSSIRYTIYF,TGTGCCAGCAGTTCCATACGATACACCATATATTTT
NA,NA,TRBJ1-2,TRBV18,CASSPTGSESNYGYTF,TGTGCCAGCTCACCAACCGGGAGCGAAAGTAACTATGGCTACACCTTC
NA,NA,TRBJ2-5,TRBV6-5,CASSPGRQQETQYF,TGTGCCAGCAGCCCCGGACGGCAGCAAGAGACCCAGTACTTC
TRBD2,NA,TRBJ2-3,TRBV19,CASSMTFASSGQDTQYF,TGTGCCAGTAGTATGACCTTCGCGTCTAGCGGACAAGATACGCAGTATTTT
NA,once,TRBJ1-4,TRBV7-6,CASSLAPQHEKLFF,TGTGCCAGCAGCTTAGCGCCTCAGCATGAAAAACTGTTTTTT
NA,NA,TRBJ1-5,TRBV6-6,CASMRQVNSNQPQHF,TGTGCCAGCATGCGACAGGTGAATAGCAATCAGCCCCAGCATTTT
TRBD1,NA,TRBJ1-2,TRBV5-1,CASSIQGEGGYTF,TGCGCCAGCAGCATACAGGGGGAGGGTGGCTACACCTTC
NA,NA,TRBJ1-6,TRBV11-2,CASSPMGGGRSPLHF,TGTGCCAGCAGCCCCATGGGTGGGGGGCGTTCACCCCTCCACTTT
NA,NA,TRBJ1-3,TRBV6-1,CASSGTSGRGNTIYF,TGTGCCAGCAGTGGGACCTCCGGGCGCGGAAACACCATATATTTT